The 22 T cell receptor beta chains reported below all come from one sample, sequenced in a study of blood T cell repertoires in COVID-19. The method was immunoSEQ multiplex PCR; TCRdb's version includes in-frame clones alone and lacks a portion of them. In the table there are 40,000 to 50,000 clones, around nine tenths of which are singletons. Input material: peripheral blood. All receptors derive from a man aged 55 to 70 with acute or convalescent COVID-19.

Of note for this clone: This CDR3 is also generated by other DNA sequences in the sample. Written as DNA, the CDR3 is TGTGCCAGCAGCGTTGGGGGGGTATCCGGGGAGACCCAGTACTTC. It translates to CASSVGGVSGETQYF. This rearrangement joins TRBV9 to TRBJ2-5; 7 bases match TRBD2. V shed 2 bases and J 5 bases; nucleotides not matched to a gene: 9. CDR1 is SGDLS, CDR2 YYNGEE, per germline. The CDR3 is 15 residues long.

V and J are TRBV10-3 and TRBJ1-6, with 7 bases lining up with TRBD1. There are 14 residues in the CDR3. V trimming: 6 bases; J trimming: 8 bases; junction bases outside the gene matches: 7. From germline, CDR1 is ENHRY and CDR2 SYGVKD. This CDR3 is CAIRDTGEHSPLHF. In nucleotides, the CDR3 is TGTGCCATCAGAGACACAGGGGAACATTCACCCCTCCACTTT.

The chain joins TRBV7-2 to TRBJ2-2; tentatively, D is TRBD1 (6 bases). V gave up 5 bases and J gave up 6 bases, with 19 bases separating them. This CDR3 is built from 16 residues. Germline loops: CDR1 SGHTA, CDR2 FQGNSA. The CDR3 DNA reads as TGTGCCAGCAGCCCCACCTATACAGGGAAGGCCGGGGAGCTGTTTTTT. This translates into CASSPTYTGKAGELFF.

The chain combines TRBV5-6 with TRBJ1-1; D uncertain. V shed 1 base and J shed 7 bases, with 14 bases lying between them. CDR1 and CDR2 from the germline V gene are SGHDT and YYEEEE. The CDR3 consists of 14 residues. In DNA, the CDR3 is TGTGCCAGCAGCTTGTCCCCCGGAGCGGGTGAAGCTTTCTTT. Translating it yields CASSLSPGAGEAFF.

This chain connects TRBV7-2 to TRBJ1-2; 7 nucleotides agree with TRBD1. The germline gives CDR1 SGHTA, CDR2 FQGNSA. J gave up 7 bases and V 4 bases, and 6 bases lay outside the gene matches. CDR3 length: 13 amino acids. The CDR3, as DNA: TGTGCCAGCAGCTCATCTGCAGGGGGTGGCTACACCTTC. It encodes CASSSSAGGGYTF. Complete variable domain (other parts from reference TRBV7-2 and TRBJ1-2): GAGVSQSPSNKVTEKGKDVELRCDPISGHTALYWYRQSLGQGLEFLIYFQGNSAPDKSGLPSDRFSAERTGGSVSTLTIQRTQQEDSAVYLCASSSSAGGGYTFGSGTRLTVV.

This chain joins TRBV7-2 and TRBJ2-5; weak D call: TRBD2 (5 bases). Trimming left V 5 bases short and J 5 bases short, with 12 bases between. CDR3 length: 13 residues. The germline gives CDR1 SGHTA, CDR2 FQGNSA. The CDR3 nucleotides are TGTGCCAGCAGCCGCACGGGAATCGAGACCCAGTACTTC. This gives the protein CASSRTGIETQYF.

The chain recombines TRBV14 with TRBJ1-2; 7 positions agree with TRBD1. The germline gives CDR1 SGHDN, CDR2 FVKESK. CDR3 length equals 12 residues. The V segment lost 3 bases and the J segment 6 bases; nucleotides outside the gene matches: 1. DNA for the CDR3: TGTGCCAGCAGCCAGACAGGGAATGGCTACACCTTC. Its translation is CASSQTGNGYTF.

The chain couples TRBV7-4 to TRBJ1-4, with TRBD1 matching over 7 bases. CDR1 and CDR2 (germline): SGHVT, SQSDAQ. The CDR3 has 17 amino acids. J lost 5 bases, V lost 4 bases, and 13 bases had no gene match. CDR3 in amino acids: CASSSQVPGTANEKLFF. The CDR3 nucleotides are TGTGCCAGCAGCTCCCAGGTTCCCGGGACAGCGAATGAAAAACTGTTTTTT.

This clone appeared a single time. The gene calls are TRBV6-5 and TRBJ1-6; possible D gene TRBD1, 6 bases. Trimming took off 8 bases at V and 7 bases at J, with 18 bases between the two ends. The CDR3 extends over 15 amino acids. The germline V gene encodes CDR1 MNHEY and CDR2 SVGAGI. In nucleotides, the CDR3 is TGTGCCAGCGCGAGGGGGGGAACCATCAATTCACCCCTCCACTTT. This translates into CASARGGTINSPLHF.

The chain combines TRBV12-3 or TRBV12-4 with TRBJ2-5, with TRBD2 matching 7 bases. The CDR3 is made up of 13 amino acids. V gave up 5 bases and J gave up 7 bases; unmatched junction bases: 7. CDR3 nucleotide sequence: TGTGCCAGCAGTAGGGGAGGGAAGGGGACCCAGTACTTC. Amino acid sequence: CASSRGGKGTQYF.

This chain uses TRBV7-6 with TRBJ1-2, with 9 bases that match TRBD1. This CDR3 is 16 amino acids long. J gave up 7 bases and V 1 base, and 10 bases lay outside the gene matches. From germline, CDR1 is SGHVS and CDR2 FNYEAQ. CDR3 sequence reads: CASSLGGRGQGGGYTF. The CDR3 DNA is TGTGCCAGCAGCTTAGGGGGCCGGGGACAGGGAGGTGGCTACACCTTC.

The chain joins TRBV19 to TRBJ2-7, with D perhaps matching TRBD2 (6 bases). V lost 3 bases, J lost 2 bases, and 11 bases lay in between. The V gene's germline CDR1 is LNHDA and CDR2 SQIVND (reference sequence). The CDR3 length is 14 residues. CDR3 in amino acids: CASSISGGAYEQYF. In DNA, the CDR3 is TGTGCCAGTAGTATTTCCGGCGGGGCCTACGAGCAGTACTTC.

A single count supports this clone. The chain employs TRBV30 and TRBJ1-5, with 9 bases matching TRBD1. Trimming took 0 bases from V and 6 from J; bases not matched to a gene: 6. This CDR3 comprises 15 residues. Germline CDR1 and CDR2: GTSNPN and SVGIG (reference sequence). This chain's CDR3 is CAWSVPQGAGQPQHF. The CDR3 DNA sequence: TGTGCCTGGAGTGTACCACAGGGGGCTGGTCAGCCCCAGCATTTT.

The V and J genes are TRBV6-5 and TRBJ2-3; D not certain. Trimming left V 6 bases short and J 4 bases short, with 8 bases between. CDR1 and CDR2 (germline): MNHEY, SVGAGI. CDR3 length: 12 amino acids. CDR3 region: CASRKESDTQYF. The DNA for the CDR3 is TGTGCCAGCAGAAAGGAGTCAGATACGCAGTATTTT.

The V gene is TRBV24-1, the J gene TRBJ2-5; 10 bases match TRBD2. The CDR3 sequence is 16 residues long. In germline, CDR1 is KGHDR, CDR2 SFDVKD. J gave up 10 bases and V 4 bases, and 14 bases lay outside the gene matches. The DNA of the CDR3 is TGTGCCACCAGTGACCCAGCGGGGGGGCATCCCAGGGGCCAGTACTTC. Translation gives CATSDPAGGHPRGQYF.

V usage is TRBV7-2 and J usage is TRBJ2-3; tentatively, D is TRBD1 (6 bases). V was pared by 5 bases and J by 2 bases, with 14 bases between. CDR3 size: 15 residues. Germline V CDR1 and CDR2: SGHTA, FQGNSA. The DNA of the CDR3 is TGTGCCAGCAGCCCTGAGGACAGATACACAGATACGCAGTATTTT. This translates into CASSPEDRYTDTQYF.

The chain combines TRBV6-2 or TRBV6-3 with TRBJ1-1; D possibly corresponds to TRBD1 (5 bases). Germline-derived CDR1 and CDR2 are MNHEY and SVGEGT. Trimming stripped 5 bases from V and 1 base from J, with 11 bases between. This CDR3 has 14 amino acids. The CDR3: CASSLLQENTEAFF. The CDR3 coding sequence is TGTGCCAGCAGTCTCCTACAGGAGAACACTGAAGCTTTCTTT.

The rearrangement links TRBV5-1 to TRBJ2-3; D might be TRBD1 (5 bases). CDR3 size: 16 residues. V lost 0 bases and J lost 3, with 14 bases in between. CDR1 and CDR2 (germline): SGHRS, YFSETQ. The CDR3 DNA reads TGCGCCAGCAGCTTGGGGCCAGGGATAGGGACAGATACGCAGTATTTT. This gives the protein CASSLGPGIGTDTQYF.

Turning to this clone: The junction and the germline gene differ at one end; a read error may be behind it. This chain uses TRBV5-1 with TRBJ2-5; D is perhaps TRBD2 (5 bases). In germline, CDR1 is SGHRS, CDR2 YFSETQ. CDR3 length: 13 residues. CDR3 residues: CASRWELQGTQYF. The DNA for the CDR3 is TGCGCCAGCAGGTGGGAGCTTCAAGGGACCCAGTACTTC.

This clone was recorded once. The chain has TRBV3-1 (or the pseudogene TRBV3-2) and TRBJ1-4; a possible D gene is TRBD1 (5 bases). The CDR3 consists of 12 residues. Germline V lookup: CDR1 LGHDT, CDR2 YNNKEL (reference sequence). The V and J ends lost 1 base and 12 bases respectively, with 9 bases between them. The CDR3 loop reads CASSQGQLQLFF. The CDR3 nucleotides read TGTGCCAGCAGCCAAGGACAGTTACAACTGTTTTTT.

This chain links TRBV7-2 with TRBJ1-6; maybe TRBD1 (6 bases). The germline gives CDR1 SGHTA, CDR2 FQGNSA. CDR3 size: 17 residues. Trimming removed 0 bases from V and 3 bases from J, with 12 bases in between. CDR3 amino acids: CASSLARQVDYNSPLHF. DNA for the CDR3: TGTGCCAGCAGCTTAGCGCGACAGGTAGACTATAATTCACCCCTCCACTTT.

This chain links TRBV19 with TRBJ1-2; D may be TRBD1 (5 bases). Deletions cut 3 bases from V and 3 bases from J, with 14 bases between. This CDR3 is 15 amino acids long. The germline gives CDR1 LNHDA, CDR2 SQIVND (reference sequence). The CDR3 region has the DNA TGTGCCAGTAGTATCACAGCAGGAGGGGACTATGGCTACACCTTC. Amino acids: CASSITAGGDYGYTF.